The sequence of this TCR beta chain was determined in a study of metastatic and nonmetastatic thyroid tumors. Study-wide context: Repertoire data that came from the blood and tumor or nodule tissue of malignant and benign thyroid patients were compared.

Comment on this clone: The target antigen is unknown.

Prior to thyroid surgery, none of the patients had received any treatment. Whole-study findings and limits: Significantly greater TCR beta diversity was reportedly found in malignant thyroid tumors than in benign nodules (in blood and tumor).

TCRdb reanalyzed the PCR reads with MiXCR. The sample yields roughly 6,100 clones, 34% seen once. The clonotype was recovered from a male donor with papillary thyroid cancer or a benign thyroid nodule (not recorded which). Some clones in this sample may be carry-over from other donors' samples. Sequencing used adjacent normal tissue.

DNA of the CDR3: TGTGCAAGAAGCCTTGCAAGCGGAAAAGAGACCCAGTACTTC. Translation gives CARSLASGKETQYF. V usage is TRBV11-2 and J usage is TRBJ2-5, with D perhaps matching TRBD2 (5 bases). The CDR3 spans 14 residues. Germline-derived CDR1 and CDR2 are SGHAT and FQNNGV.